A single sample gave rise to the 18 T cell receptor beta chains below, sequenced in a study of cytomegalovirus exposure and HLA in healthy donors. The PCR contained 60 Vbeta and 13 Jbeta primers. This table comes from immunoSEQ multiplex PCR, and its TCRdb copy is limited to in-frame clones, with some not included. The table has 250,000 to 350,000 clones, around 90% seen once. Specimen: PBMCs. The receptor set was obtained from a young woman in good health and CMV-seronegative.

J is TRBJ2-7 and V is TRBV9; 8 nucleotides line up with TRBD1. Germline values: CDR1 SGDLS, CDR2 YYNGEE. Trimming cost V 0 bases and J 1 base; bases outside gene matches: 3. The CDR3 totals 15 residues. Here the CDR3 DNA reads TGTGCCAGCAGCGTAGCGACAGGGGTTTCCTACGAGCAGTACTTC. It specifies CASSVATGVSYEQYF.

V gene TRBV6-5 combines with J gene TRBJ2-1; tentative D call: TRBD1 (7 bases). Germline V gene lookup returns CDR1 MNHEY and CDR2 SVGAGI. The CDR3 is made up of 15 amino acids. V lost 4 bases, J lost 8 bases, and 18 bases lay in between. The CDR3 region has the DNA TGTGCCAGCAGTTCGGCTGCAGGGGGGCGAGATGAGCAGTTCTTC. Its protein is CASSSAAGGRDEQFF.

The chain uses TRBV19 and TRBJ2-7; 8 bases agree with TRBD1. Per the germline V gene, CDR1 is LNHDA and CDR2 is SQIVND (reference sequence). J was trimmed by 2 bases and V by 7 bases; bases with no gene match: 10. The CDR3 runs to 15 residues. For the CDR3, the DNA is TGTGCCAGTACCGAATCAGGGGGCATGACCTACGAGCAGTACTTC. Encoded protein: CASTESGGMTYEQYF. The complete variable domain, with remaining parts taken from reference TRBV19 and TRBJ2-7, reads DGGITQSPKYLFRKEGQNVTLSCEQNLNHDAMYWYRQDPGQGLRLIYYSQIVNDFQKGDIAEGYSVSREKKESFPLTVTSAQKNPTAFYLCASTESGGMTYEQYFGPGTRLTVT.

V is TRBV15 and J is TRBJ2-5, with D possibly matching TRBD2 (5 bases). From germline, CDR1 is LNHNV and CDR2 YYDKDF (reference sequence). The V and J ends lost 0 bases and 9 bases respectively, with 8 bases between them. This CDR3 has 12 residues. CDR3 DNA: TGTGCCACCAGCAGAGATACCGGGGCCCAGTACTTC. Amino acid sequence: CATSRDTGAQYF.

This clone occurred many times. The CDR3: CASSSSPLRVGTGVQFF. The CDR3 DNA reads TGTGCCAGCAGTTCCTCCCCATTGCGGGTGGGCACCGGGGTGCAGTTCTTC. V is TRBV27 and J is TRBJ2-1, with TRBD2 as a possible D gene (5 bases). Germline CDR1 reads MNHEY; CDR2 reads SMNVEV (reference sequence). The CDR3 runs to 17 residues. The V and J ends lost 4 bases and 12 bases respectively, with 28 bases between them.

V and J are TRBV9 and TRBJ2-1; D may be TRBD2 (6 bases). The CDR3 is 15 residues long. The V gene lost 0 bases and the J gene lost 4 bases, with 11 bases spanning the gap. Germline V CDR1 and CDR2: SGDLS, YYNGEE. The chain's CDR3 is CASSVVTGEYNEQFF. The DNA for the CDR3 is TGTGCCAGCAGCGTAGTGACGGGGGAATACAATGAGCAGTTCTTC.

The rearrangement joins TRBV15 to TRBJ2-7; D remains unclear. The CDR3 runs 13 residues. Germline V gives CDR1 LNHNV, CDR2 YYDKDF (reference sequence). Trimming took off 0 bases at V and 7 bases at J, with 10 bases between the two ends. The CDR3 coding sequence is TGTGCCACCAGCAGAGATCCCATGAGGGAGCAGTACTTC. Its protein product is CATSRDPMREQYF.

The chain joins TRBV5-1 to TRBJ2-3; D is perhaps TRBD1 (5 bases). CDR1 is SGHRS and CDR2 is YFSETQ in the germline V gene. The CDR3 spans 12 residues. The ends were cut back, 7 bases at V and 2 bases at J, with 8 bases in the middle. The CDR3 coding sequence is TGCGCCAGCCAGGGTAACACAGATACGCAGTATTTT. Protein: CASQGNTDTQYF.

This chain uses TRBV18 with TRBJ2-7; 10 bases align to TRBD2. Germline assignment: CDR1 KGHSH and CDR2 LQKENI. The CDR3 loop spans 15 amino acids. V dropped 6 bases and J dropped 7; count of bases not matched to a gene: 12. The CDR3 sequence: CASSKISGGAEEQYF. Written as DNA, the CDR3 is TGTGCCAGCTCCAAGATAAGCGGGGGGGCAGAAGAGCAGTACTTC.

The V call is TRBV20-1, the J call TRBJ1-1, with D hard to call. CDR1 and CDR2 from the germline V gene are DFQATT and SNEGSKA (reference sequence). The CDR3 loop spans 10 amino acids. Trimming shortened V by 3 bases and J by 11 bases, and 10 bases separated the two germline ends. The CDR3 protein is CSASSEEAFF. CDR3 coding DNA: TGCAGTGCTAGTTCCGAGGAGGCTTTCTTT.

This rearrangement joins TRBV19 to TRBJ2-3; 8 bases agree with TRBD1. V lost 3 bases to trimming and J lost 5 bases; unmatched junction nucleotides: 7. Germline CDR1 LNHDA, CDR2 SQIVND (reference sequence). The CDR3 sequence is 15 residues long. The CDR3 loop reads CASSIAGGGVDTQYF. The CDR3 nucleotides read TGTGCCAGTAGTATTGCAGGGGGCGGAGTAGATACGCAGTATTTT.

The rearrangement uses TRBV27 and TRBJ2-7; a weak D match, TRBD1 (5 bases). This CDR3 has 16 residues. V was pared by 2 bases and J by 0 bases, with 14 bases between. Germline V gives CDR1 MNHEY, CDR2 SMNVEV (reference sequence). The CDR3 is CASSLAPQVSSYEQYF. As DNA, the CDR3 is TGTGCCAGCAGTTTAGCCCCACAGGTGAGCTCCTACGAGCAGTACTTC.

This chain uses TRBV4-1 with TRBJ1-1, with 12 positions matching TRBD1. The CDR3 loop spans 17 amino acids. V lost 0 bases to trimming and J lost 1 base; unmatched junction nucleotides: 3. Germline V lookup: CDR1 MGHRA, CDR2 YSYEKL. CDR3 sequence reads: CASSQEGTGGPNTEAFF. The CDR3 nucleotides are TGCGCCAGCAGCCAAGAAGGGACAGGGGGCCCGAACACTGAAGCTTTCTTT.

This clone showed up just a few times. The gene calls are TRBV18 and TRBJ1-1; maybe TRBD1 (6 bases). V was clipped by 3 bases and J by 2 bases, with 16 bases between them. Germline CDR1 KGHSH, CDR2 LQKENI. CDR3 length equals 16 residues. DNA of the CDR3: TGTGCCAGCTCACCTAACTACGACAGGTCCAACACTGAAGCTTTCTTT. This sequence encodes CASSPNYDRSNTEAFF.

This sequence joins TRBV10-3 and TRBJ1-5; D uncertain. Germline V gene data show CDR1 as ENHRY and CDR2 as SYGVKD. This CDR3 is 15 amino acids long. The V end lost 3 bases, the J end lost 0 bases, and 9 bases lay between the germline ends. The chain's CDR3 is CAISDSGVSNQPQHF. In DNA, the CDR3 is TGTGCCATCAGTGACTCCGGGGTTAGCAATCAGCCCCAGCATTTT.

The chain carries TRBV6-5 and TRBJ2-7, with D perhaps matching TRBD1 (6 bases). Trimming took off 7 bases at V and 2 bases at J, with 15 bases between the two ends. The CDR3 consists of 14 residues. In germline, CDR1 is MNHEY, CDR2 SVGAGI. Here the CDR3 reads CASTASTGTYEQYF. In nucleotides, the CDR3 is TGTGCCAGCACCGCGTCGACAGGAACCTACGAGCAGTACTTC.

V and J are TRBV11-2 and TRBJ2-7; D uncertain. Between the trimmed V and J ends, which lost 1 base and 2 bases, there was a span of 6 bases. Germline values: CDR1 SGHAT, CDR2 FQNNGV. The CDR3 loop spans 13 amino acids. CDR3 region: CASSLGAAYEQYF. The CDR3 nucleotides read TGTGCCAGCAGCTTAGGGGCAGCCTACGAGCAGTACTTC.

The V and J genes are TRBV4-1 and TRBJ1-1; D remains ambiguous. Deletions cut 4 bases from V and 0 bases from J, with 9 bases between. CDR1 and CDR2 from the germline V gene are MGHRA and YSYEKL. The CDR3 length is 14 residues. CDR3: CASSPWLLNTEAFF. In nucleotides, the CDR3 is TGCGCCAGCAGCCCCTGGCTGTTGAACACTGAAGCTTTCTTT.